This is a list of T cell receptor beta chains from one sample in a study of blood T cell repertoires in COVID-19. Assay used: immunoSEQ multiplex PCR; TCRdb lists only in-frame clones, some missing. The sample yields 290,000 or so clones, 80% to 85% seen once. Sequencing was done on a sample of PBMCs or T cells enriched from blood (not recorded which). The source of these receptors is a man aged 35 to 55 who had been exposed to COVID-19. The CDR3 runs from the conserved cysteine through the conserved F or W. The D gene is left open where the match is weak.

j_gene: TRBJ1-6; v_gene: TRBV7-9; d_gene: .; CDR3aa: CASSLGEEVANSPLHF
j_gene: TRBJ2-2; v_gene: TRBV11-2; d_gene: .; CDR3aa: CASSTEYGDGELFF
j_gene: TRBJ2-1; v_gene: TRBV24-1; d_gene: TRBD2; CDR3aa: CATSDPGGYVNEQFF
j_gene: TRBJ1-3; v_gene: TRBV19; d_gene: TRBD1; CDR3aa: CASSTINRGGSGNTIYF
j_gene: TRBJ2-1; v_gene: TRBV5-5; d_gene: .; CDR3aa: CASSFASSYNEQFF
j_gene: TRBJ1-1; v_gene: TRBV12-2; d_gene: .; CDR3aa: CASRLVFRVDTEAFF
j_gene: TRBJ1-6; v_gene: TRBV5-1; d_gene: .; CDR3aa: CASRLGSAPGGGNSPLHF
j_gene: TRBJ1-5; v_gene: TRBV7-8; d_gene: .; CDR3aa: CASSLGSTGNQPQHF
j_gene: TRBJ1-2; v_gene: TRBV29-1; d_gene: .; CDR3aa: CSVEAGQGSGYTF
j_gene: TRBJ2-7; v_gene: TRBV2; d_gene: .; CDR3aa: CASSVSLSSYEQYF
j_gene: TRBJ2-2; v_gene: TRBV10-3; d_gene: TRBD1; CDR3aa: CAISVQGASNPGELFF
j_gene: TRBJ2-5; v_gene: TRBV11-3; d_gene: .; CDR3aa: CASSPPHQGGPQETQYF
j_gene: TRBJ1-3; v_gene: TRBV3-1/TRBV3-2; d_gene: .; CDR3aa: CASSQAQRGGGSGNTIYF
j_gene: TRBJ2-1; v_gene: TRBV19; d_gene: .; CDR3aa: CASSSYSGHNEQFF
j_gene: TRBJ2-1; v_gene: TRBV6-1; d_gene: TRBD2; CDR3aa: CASSEATSGRGNEQFF
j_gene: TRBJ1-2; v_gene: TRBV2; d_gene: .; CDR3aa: CASSEFLLYGYTF
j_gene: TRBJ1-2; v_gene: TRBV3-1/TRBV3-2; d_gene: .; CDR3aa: CASSQIGVGGYTF
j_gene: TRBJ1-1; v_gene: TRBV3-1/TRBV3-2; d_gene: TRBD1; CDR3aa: CASGKITGAGTEAFF
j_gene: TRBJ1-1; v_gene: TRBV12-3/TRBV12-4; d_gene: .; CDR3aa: CASSGLGAEAFF
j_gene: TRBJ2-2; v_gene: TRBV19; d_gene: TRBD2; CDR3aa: CASSPLSGPAANTGELFF
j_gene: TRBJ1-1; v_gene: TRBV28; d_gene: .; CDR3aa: CASSLGLMNTEAFF
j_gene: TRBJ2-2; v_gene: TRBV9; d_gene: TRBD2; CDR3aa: CASKRTSGRAGANTGELFF
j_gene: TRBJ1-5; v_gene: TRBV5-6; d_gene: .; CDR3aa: CASSSGSFNQPQHF
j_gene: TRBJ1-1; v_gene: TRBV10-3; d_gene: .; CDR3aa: CAISESLNTEAFF
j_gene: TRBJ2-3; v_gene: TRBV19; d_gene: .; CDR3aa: CASTGGWDGTDTQYF
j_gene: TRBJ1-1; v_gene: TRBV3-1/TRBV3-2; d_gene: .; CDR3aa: CASSLRTPNTEAFF
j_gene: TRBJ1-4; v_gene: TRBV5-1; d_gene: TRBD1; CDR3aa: CASSSGTGDEKLFF
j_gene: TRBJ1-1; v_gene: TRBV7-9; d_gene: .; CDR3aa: CASSLKEGSTEAFF
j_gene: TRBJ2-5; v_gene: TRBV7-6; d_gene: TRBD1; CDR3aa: CASSIQDRGGETQYF
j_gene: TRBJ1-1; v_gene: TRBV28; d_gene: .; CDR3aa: CASSYPDSSLTEAFF
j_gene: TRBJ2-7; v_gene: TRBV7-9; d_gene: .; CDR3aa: CASSHIPDSFNYEQYF
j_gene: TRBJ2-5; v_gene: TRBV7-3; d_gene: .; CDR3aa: CASSLQGAQGETQYF
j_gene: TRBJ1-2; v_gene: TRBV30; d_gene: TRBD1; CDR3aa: CAWSNRQGIGYTF
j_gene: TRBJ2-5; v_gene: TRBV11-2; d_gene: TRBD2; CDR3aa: CASSLFTGGQGKTQYF
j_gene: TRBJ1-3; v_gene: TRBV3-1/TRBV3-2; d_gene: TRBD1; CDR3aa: CASSSDTGAGNTIYF
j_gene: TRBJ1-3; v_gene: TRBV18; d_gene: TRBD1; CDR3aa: CASSPQSQGAQSTIYF
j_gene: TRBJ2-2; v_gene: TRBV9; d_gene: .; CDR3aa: CASSNYEGGPGELFF
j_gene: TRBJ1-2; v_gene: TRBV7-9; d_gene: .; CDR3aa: CAGQTLEDYGYTF
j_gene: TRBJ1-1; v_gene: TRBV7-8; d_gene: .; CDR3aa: CASSFSVGYTEAFF
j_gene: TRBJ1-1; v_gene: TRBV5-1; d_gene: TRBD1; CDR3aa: CASSLVQGANTEAFF
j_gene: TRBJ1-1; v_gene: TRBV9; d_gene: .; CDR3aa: CASSAQGNTEAFF
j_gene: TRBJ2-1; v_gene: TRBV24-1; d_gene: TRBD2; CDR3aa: CAISGSRNEQFF
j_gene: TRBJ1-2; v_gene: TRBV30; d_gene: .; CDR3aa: CAWSALTTGYGYTF
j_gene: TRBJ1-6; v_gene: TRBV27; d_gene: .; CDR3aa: CASSWRENSPLHF
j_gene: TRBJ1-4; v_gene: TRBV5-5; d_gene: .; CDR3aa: CASSFPSNEKLFF
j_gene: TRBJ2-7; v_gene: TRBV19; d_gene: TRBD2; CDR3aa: CASSVAGDSYEQYF
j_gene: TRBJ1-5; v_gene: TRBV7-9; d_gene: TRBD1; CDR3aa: CASSLAGTGFQPQHF
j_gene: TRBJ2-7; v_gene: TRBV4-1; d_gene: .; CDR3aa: CASSGVAGSSYEQYF
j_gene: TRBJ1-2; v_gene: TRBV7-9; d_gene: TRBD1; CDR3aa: CASSGGTAYYYGYTF
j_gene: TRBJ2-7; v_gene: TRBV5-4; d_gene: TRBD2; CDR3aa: CASSPSGRSSYEQYF
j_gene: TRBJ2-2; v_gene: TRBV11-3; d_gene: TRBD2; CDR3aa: CASSLRPGLAATANTGELFF
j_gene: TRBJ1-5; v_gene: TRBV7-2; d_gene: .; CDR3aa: CASSLTKSGHIHF
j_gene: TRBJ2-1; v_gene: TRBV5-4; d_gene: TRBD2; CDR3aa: CASSLMIAGVGEQFF